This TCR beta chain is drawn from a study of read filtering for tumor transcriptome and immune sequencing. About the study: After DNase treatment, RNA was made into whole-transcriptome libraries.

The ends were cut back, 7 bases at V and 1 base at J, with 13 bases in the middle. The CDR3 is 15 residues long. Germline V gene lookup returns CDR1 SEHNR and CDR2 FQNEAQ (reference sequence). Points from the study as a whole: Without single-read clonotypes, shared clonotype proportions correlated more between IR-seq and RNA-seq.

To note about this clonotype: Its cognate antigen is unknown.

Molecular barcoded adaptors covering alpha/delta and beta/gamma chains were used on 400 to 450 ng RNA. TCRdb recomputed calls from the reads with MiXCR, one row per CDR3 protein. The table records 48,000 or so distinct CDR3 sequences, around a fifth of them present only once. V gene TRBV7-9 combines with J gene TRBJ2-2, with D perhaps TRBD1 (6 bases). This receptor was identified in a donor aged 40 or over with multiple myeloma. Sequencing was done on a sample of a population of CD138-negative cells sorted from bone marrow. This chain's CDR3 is CASKGETGNTGELFF. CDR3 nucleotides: TGTGCCAGCAAAGGGGAGACAGGGAACACCGGGGAGCTGTTTTTT. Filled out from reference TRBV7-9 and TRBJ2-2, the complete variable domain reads DTGVSQNPRHKITKRGQNVTFRCDPISEHNRLYWYRQTLGQGPEFLTYFQNEAQLEKSRLLSDRFSAERPKGSFSTLEIQRTEQGDSAMYLCASKGETGNTGELFFGEGSRLTVL.